Described below is a single T cell receptor (beta chain) sequence and its context. Its specificity is not known. CDR3 length: 15 residues. Germline-derived CDR1 and CDR2 are DFQATT and SNEGSKA (reference sequence). V gave up 3 bases and J gave up 0 bases, with 11 bases separating them. This record comes from a study of T cell repertoires in cytomegalovirus infection. Study-wide results and limits: What dominated the ex vivo response were HLA-C-restricted CMV-specific TCR beta clonotypes. Summed frequency of shared TCR beta families picked out CMV carriers who also had the relevant HLA.

A single record per CDR3 protein comes from TCRdb applying MiXCR to the reads. The data show 640,000 or so distinct CDR3 sequences, about 30% seen once. The sample was cultured PBMCs, taken from culture after CMV antigen stimulation. The origin of this receptor is a human donor in good health (CMV status not recorded). Some clones in this sample may be carry-over from other donors' samples. The J gene is TRBJ1-4, the V gene TRBV20-1, with D possibly matching TRBD1 (5 bases). The CDR3 coding sequence is TGCAGTGCTAGCCAGGGAACTGCAACTAATGAAAAACTGTTTTTT. As protein: CSASQGTATNEKLFF.